This TCR beta chain was identified in a study of blood T cell repertoires in COVID-19 (dated by TCRdb to 2018 to 2021). The study in broad terms: Samples from collaborators originated in the United States, Italy and Spain and spanned both the acute and convalescent phases of COVID-19. The material from the prospective study consisted of cDNA or gDNA derived from T cells, B-cell-depleted T cells, or PBMCs. The repertoires were released in a freely available public database meant as a resource for research on the immune response to SARS-CoV-2. Where available, HLA class I and class II types were obtained from metadata supplied by the sample provider rather than from assay-based typing. Subjects who had been exposed to COVID-19, were actively infected with it, or had recovered from it provided the deeply sampled blood TCRbeta repertoires that made up the dataset. Samples were obtained from the ongoing ImmuneRACE study (first 160 participants) and from some 1,300 subjects provided by 6 global collaborators. Sample metadata almost always included a de-identified subject ID, COVID-19 status, age in years and sex. Findings and caveats that apply to the study as a whole: Clinical and demographic metadata were provided uncurated, with the amount varying by source and participant.

Collaborating institutions collected whole blood in K2EDTA tubes following their own protocols. For TCRbeta analysis, collaborator samples were shipped as frozen whole blood, as isolated PBMCs, or as DNA extracted from either sample type. The immunoSEQ Assay, a bias-controlled multiplex PCR, was used to amplify TCRbeta CDR3 regions from genomic DNA. On the authors' methods: Nucleated cell counts per sample were estimated from amplification of reference gene primers within the assay. To quantify the absolute abundance of each unique TCRbeta CDR3 rearrangement, sequence reads were collapsed and filtered. For each sample, productive Simpson clonality was calculated as the square root of Simpson's diversity index across productive rearrangements. Entries here come from immuneACCESS through TCRdb and include only in-frame sequences with V and J called. Some clones fail to appear in such tables; in the studies checked, an unresolved V gene covers under half of the shortfall, and the cause of the remainder is unknown. The DNA gave D and trimming, while V, J and clone size come from that table. In this sample the table shows a few hundred thousand clones, 86% of which occur a single time. The ten most abundant clones make up roughly 4% of the sample.

The germline ends are 14 bases apart after V is trimmed by 4 bases and J by 8 bases. From the cysteine through the phenylalanine, the CDR3 covers 13 amino acids. Left in the record is the CDR3 DNA by itself, 39 bases read in frame from the first base. Per the germline V gene, LGHNA is the CDR1 and YNFKEQ is the CDR2. With respect to this clone: It lacks a known antigen. No base-level quality is on record; no much larger clone is a single base apart.

The source of this sequence is a man younger than 35 with active or convalescent COVID-19. Input material: peripheral blood. The V gene is TRBV4-2 and the J gene is TRBJ1-1, with no confidently assigned D gene. The CDR3 here reads CASSPDLGGEAFF. Here is the DNA: TGTGCCAGCAGCCCAGACTTGGGAGGAGAAGCTTTCTTT.